The T cell receptor beta chain under discussion was sequenced for a study of response to subunit inactivated influenza vaccine. TCRdb reprocessed the RT-PCR reads via MiXCR and lists one record per CDR3 protein. The data show hundreds of thousands of distinct CDR3 sequences, 6% to 9% seen once. The CDR3 has 16 residues. Germline CDR1 MNHEY, CDR2 SVGEGT. V trimming: 3 bases; J trimming: 2 bases; junction bases outside the gene matches: 8. This clonotype was sampled from a man between 50 and 75 years old who received an inactivated influenza vaccine. This rearrangement joins TRBV6-2 or TRBV6-3 to TRBJ2-7, with 9 bases aligning to TRBD2. Sequencing used PBMCs from blood, obtained around 25 months after vaccination. As DNA, the CDR3 is TGTGCCAGCAGTTATTCCCTAGCGGGGCCTCCCTACGAGCAGTACTTC. Translating gives CASSYSLAGPPYEQYF.